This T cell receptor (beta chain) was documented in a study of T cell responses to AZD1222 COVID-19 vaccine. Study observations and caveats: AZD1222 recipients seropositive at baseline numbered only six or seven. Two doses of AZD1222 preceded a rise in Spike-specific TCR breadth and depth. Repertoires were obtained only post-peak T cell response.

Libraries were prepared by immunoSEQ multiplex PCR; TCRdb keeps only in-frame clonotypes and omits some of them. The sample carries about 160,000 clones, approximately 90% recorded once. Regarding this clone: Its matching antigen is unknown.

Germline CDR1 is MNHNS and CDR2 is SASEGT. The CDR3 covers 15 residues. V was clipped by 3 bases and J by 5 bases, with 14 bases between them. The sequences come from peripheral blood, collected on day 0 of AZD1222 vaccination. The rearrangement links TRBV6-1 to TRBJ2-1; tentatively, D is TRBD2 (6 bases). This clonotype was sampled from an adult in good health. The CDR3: CASSDRLAFHNEQFF. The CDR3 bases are TGTGCCAGCAGTGATAGGCTAGCGTTCCACAATGAGCAGTTCTTC.